Shown below are 7 T cell receptor beta chains from a single sample sequenced in a study of blood T cell dynamics during melanoma immunotherapy. Noted time point: pre-treatment baseline. The table came from immunoSEQ multiplex PCR; TCRdb's copy has only in-frame clones and leaves some out. The sample includes over 8,000 clones, around 86% of them seen just once. This material consisted of blood, taken from a patient treated with checkpoint blockade. The receptors shown here come from a human donor with melanoma.

The chain joins TRBV18 to TRBJ2-7, with D uncertain. This CDR3 region has 13 residues. The V end lost 6 bases, the J end lost 3 bases, and 12 bases lay between the germline ends. Germline-derived CDR1 and CDR2 are KGHSH and LQKENI. CDR3: CASSGSLGYEQYF. The CDR3 DNA reads TGTGCCAGCTCCGGCAGCTTAGGCTACGAGCAGTACTTC.

This clone was detected only once. This chain links TRBV19 with TRBJ1-4, with D perhaps matching TRBD1 (6 bases). The germline CDR1 and CDR2 sequences are LNHDA and SQIVND (reference sequence). Trimming took 5 bases from V and 5 from J, leaving 18 bases between them. The CDR3 has 16 residues. In DNA, the CDR3 is TGTGCCAGTAGTTCGCCCGGACAGATTTTCAATGAAAAACTGTTTTTT. Translated: CASSSPGQIFNEKLFF.

The genes are TRBV27 and TRBJ1-3, with D unresolved. There are 14 residues in the CDR3. CDR1 is MNHEY and CDR2 is SMNVEV in the germline V gene (reference sequence). Trimming pared 1 base from V and 4 bases from J, leaving 8 bases between. The CDR3 region is CASSLLGRGNTIYF. CDR3 nucleotide sequence: TGTGCCAGCAGTTTATTGGGGAGAGGAAACACCATATATTTT.

The J gene is TRBJ1-5, the V gene TRBV25-1; TRBD1 might be the D (6 bases). Germline CDR1 MGHDK, CDR2 SYGVNS. The CDR3 spans 18 residues. Trimming stripped 4 bases from V and 2 bases from J, with 21 bases between. CDR3 protein: CASSADDRRGFGNQPQHF. CDR3 coding DNA: TGTGCCAGCAGTGCAGACGACAGGAGAGGTTTTGGCAATCAGCCCCAGCATTTT.

J is TRBJ2-2 and V is TRBV2; D tentatively fits TRBD1 or TRBD2 (5 bases each). Trimming shortened V by 4 bases and J by 5 bases, and 11 bases separated the two germline ends. Germline V gene data show CDR1 as SNHLY and CDR2 as FYNNEI. This CDR3 comprises 14 residues. CDR3 residues: CASSVGAGTGELFF. For the CDR3, the DNA is TGTGCCAGCAGTGTAGGGGCGGGTACCGGGGAGCTGTTTTTT.

The chain is built from TRBV5-1 and TRBJ2-7; weak D call: TRBD1 (7 bases). With 0 bases removed from V and 2 bases from J, the gap between germline ends came to 12 bases. The germline CDR1 and CDR2 sequences are SGHRS and YFSETQ. CDR3 length: 15 residues. CDR3 nucleotide sequence: TGCGCCAGCAGCTTGGGGGCGGGACAGACCTACGAGCAGTACTTC. As protein: CASSLGAGQTYEQYF.

The CDR3 here is CASGLEQGRGNEQFF. The CDR3 DNA reads TGTGCTAGTGGTTTGGAGCAGGGGCGGGGCAATGAGCAGTTCTTC. The chain carries TRBV12-5 and TRBJ2-1; the D call may be TRBD1 or TRBD2 (6 bases each). The V gene lost 1 base and the J gene lost 6 bases, with 13 bases spanning the gap. The CDR3 has 15 amino acids. Germline V gene data show CDR1 as LGHNT and CDR2 as FRNRAP.